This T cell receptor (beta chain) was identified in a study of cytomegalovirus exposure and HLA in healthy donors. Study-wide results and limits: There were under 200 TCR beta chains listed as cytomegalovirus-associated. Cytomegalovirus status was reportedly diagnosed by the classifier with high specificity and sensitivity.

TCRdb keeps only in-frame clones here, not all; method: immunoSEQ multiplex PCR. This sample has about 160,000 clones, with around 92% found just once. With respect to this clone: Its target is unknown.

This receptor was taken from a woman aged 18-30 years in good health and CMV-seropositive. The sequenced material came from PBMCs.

The CDR3 loop is CASSPLSGGNQPQHF. The CDR3 bases are TGTGCCAGCAGCCCGCTATCGGGTGGCAATCAGCCCCAGCATTTT. V and J are TRBV2 and TRBJ1-5; D gene unclear. Trimming removed 6 bases from V and 2 bases from J, with 14 bases in between. The CDR3 extends over 15 amino acids. Germline V gene lookup returns CDR1 SNHLY and CDR2 FYNNEI.